This T cell receptor beta chain emerged from a study of neurological immune-mediated disorders. Study outcomes and limitations: The level of TCR clonal expansion was highest in patients with HTLV-1-associated myelopathy and lowest in multiple sclerosis, where it fell below the level seen in healthy controls.

As for the cDNA, it was generated by 5'RACE with 10-nucleotide random UMIs. TCRdb re-called the 5' RACE reads through MiXCR, storing one row per CDR3 protein. The sample lists some 37,000 distinct CDR3 sequences; nearly 5% were seen once. In its sample, this clonotype was seen many times. Its antigen is not identified. The V segment lost 2 bases and the J segment 5 bases; nucleotides outside the gene matches: 8. Germline V gene lookup returns CDR1 SGDLS and CDR2 YYNGEE. CDR3 length: 15 amino acids. Maryland, USA blood bank volunteers served as healthy controls. Sorted libraries used over 900,000 CD4+ or CD8+ T cells.

Source material: CD4+ T cells from blood. The TCR sequence derives from a man between 18 and 29 years old in good health. The gene calls are TRBV9 and TRBJ2-5; the match to TRBD1 covers 8 bases. CDR3 coding DNA: TGTGCCAGCAGCGTCGCCGGACAGGGTTGGGAGACCCAGTACTTC. It encodes CASSVAGQGWETQYF.